The TCR beta chain under discussion was sequenced for a study of T cell responses to AZD1222 COVID-19 vaccine. CDR1 is LNHDA, CDR2 SQIVND, per germline (reference sequence). The CDR3 extends over 13 amino acids. V gave up 10 bases and J gave up 7 bases; unmatched junction bases: 4. Sequenced by immunoSEQ multiplex PCR; TCRdb stores in-frame clones only, minus some. The sample has about 120,000 clones; just over 90% are singletons. Broader study findings: In a largely white British group with more females than males, clonal diversity was possibly underestimated. Two AZD1222 administrations were followed by greater Spike-specific TCR breadth and depth. Baseline testing showed seropositivity in only five or six AZD1222 recipients. Every sample of the repertoires postdated the peak T cell response.

The table lists this clone with a few counts. No antigen is known for it. The chain has TRBV19 and TRBJ1-6; TRBD1 agrees at 10 bases. Sequencing used peripheral blood, obtained 28 days after the second AZD1222 dose. This receptor was obtained from an adult who received the AZD1222 COVID-19 vaccine. The DNA of the CDR3 is TGTGCCATTGGGGACAGGGGAAATTCACCCCTCCACTTT. It yields the protein CAIGDRGNSPLHF.